These 21 T cell receptor beta chains share one sample of origin, sequenced in a study of control samples from healthy donors and cancer patients. This table comes from immunoSEQ multiplex PCR, and its TCRdb copy is limited to in-frame clones, with some not included. The table has 140,000 or so clones, more than 90% seen once; the top ten hold about 3.2%. The material sequenced was blood. These receptors were obtained from a man aged 25-40 years in good health.

This chain uses TRBV4-2 with TRBJ2-2; TRBD2 agrees at 7 bases. CDR1 LGHNA and CDR2 YNFKEQ come from the germline V gene. This CDR3 contains 14 residues. The V segment lost 6 bases and the J segment 1 base; nucleotides outside the gene matches: 2. The CDR3 DNA is TGTGCCAGCAGTGGCGGGGGGAACACCGGGGAGCTGTTTTTT. It specifies CASSGGGNTGELFF.

This sequence joins TRBV11-3 and TRBJ2-7; 9 bases line up with TRBD1. J gave up 6 bases and V 4 bases, and 4 bases lay outside the gene matches. The CDR3 length is 13 residues. The germline V gene encodes CDR1 SGHNT and CDR2 YENEEA. Here the CDR3 DNA reads TGTGCCAGCAGCTACGACAGGGGGTTCGAGCAGTACTTC. This codes for CASSYDRGFEQYF.

The chain combines TRBV2 with TRBJ1-2, with 12 nucleotides matching TRBD1. The CDR3 sequence is 16 residues long. V lost 4 bases, J lost 7 bases, and 10 bases stayed unmatched. Germline V gene lookup returns CDR1 SNHLY and CDR2 FYNNEI. CDR3 DNA: TGTGCCAGCAGTGCCGCAGCGGGACAGGGGGCGGGTGGCTACACCTTC. Translating gives CASSAAAGQGAGGYTF.

This rearrangement joins TRBV14 to TRBJ1-6; no definite D call. Trimming left V 8 bases short and J 0 bases short, with 8 bases between. The CDR3 runs to 14 residues. CDR1 and CDR2 from the germline V gene are SGHDN and FVKESK. CDR3 loop: CASAGSSYNSPLHF. As DNA, the CDR3 is TGTGCCAGCGCGGGGAGCTCCTATAATTCACCCCTCCACTTT.

This chain's CDR3 is CASSQDGPGKSYEQYF. The CDR3 bases are TGTGCCAGCAGCCAAGATGGCCCGGGTAAATCCTACGAGCAGTACTTC. The chain uses TRBV14 and TRBJ2-7; no definite D call. The CDR3 spans 16 residues. V was cut by 0 bases and J by 1 base, with 13 bases left in between. Germline V lookup: CDR1 SGHDN, CDR2 FVKESK. Based on the CDR3 plus reference TRBV14 and TRBJ2-7, the full variable domain is EAGVTQFPSHSVIEKGQTVTLRCDPISGHDNLYWYRRVMGKEIKFLLHFVKESKQDESGMPNNRFLAERTGGTYSTLKVQPAELEDSGVYFCASSQDGPGKSYEQYFGPGTRLTVT.

The CDR3 spells CASSLDSSSEQYF. The CDR3 region has the DNA TGTGCCAGCAGCCTAGACAGTTCAAGCGAGCAGTACTTC. The chain uses TRBV7-9 and TRBJ2-7; D perhaps matches TRBD1 (5 bases). Between the trimmed V and J ends, which lost 5 bases and 6 bases, there was a span of 14 bases. CDR1 is SEHNR, CDR2 FQNEAQ, per germline (reference sequence). This CDR3 spans 13 amino acids.

The chain has TRBV28 and TRBJ1-4; 9 positions agree with TRBD1. V gave up 5 bases and J gave up 8 bases; unmatched junction bases: 6. Germline V CDR1 and CDR2: MDHEN, SYDVKM. The CDR3 sequence is 14 residues long. The CDR3 here is CASSTRTGAEKLFF. CDR3 bases: TGTGCCAGCAGTACTAGGACAGGGGCCGAAAAACTGTTTTTT. Using reference TRBV28 and TRBJ1-4 for the parts outside the CDR3, the full variable domain is DVKVTQSSRYLVKRTGEKVFLECVQDMDHENMFWYRQDPGLGLRLIYFSYDVKMKEKGDIPEGYSVSREKKERFSLILESASTNQTSMYLCASSTRTGAEKLFFGSGTQLSVL.

The V gene is TRBV18, the J gene TRBJ2-6; D is possibly TRBD1 (6 bases). The CDR3 runs to 18 residues. Trimming cost V 3 bases and J 0 bases, with 15 bases left between them. Germline CDR1 reads KGHSH; CDR2 reads LQKENI. CDR3 residues: CASSPDGTRFSGANVLTF. Here the CDR3 DNA reads TGTGCCAGCTCACCTGATGGGACACGTTTCTCTGGGGCCAACGTCCTGACTTTC.

This clone was seen only once. V usage is TRBV11-2 and J usage is TRBJ1-1; TRBD1 aligns across 7 bases. There are 16 residues in the CDR3. The V gene's germline CDR1 is SGHAT and CDR2 FQNNGV. V was pared by 3 bases and J by 4 bases, with 11 bases of the junction left unmatched. The CDR3 is CASSFLNLQGSTEAFF. The CDR3 DNA is TGTGCCAGCAGCTTCCTCAATTTACAGGGGAGCACTGAAGCTTTCTTT.

The chain combines TRBV4-1 with TRBJ2-1; TRBD2 matches 10 bases. The CDR3 length is 17 residues. After removal of 1 base from V and 8 bases from J, the junction contained 11 bases not matched to a gene. CDR1 and CDR2 from the germline V gene are MGHRA and YSYEKL. In DNA, the CDR3 is TGCGCCAGCAGCCAAGTGGTAGCGGGGGGAATACAAGATGAGCAGTTCTTC. Its protein product is CASSQVVAGGIQDEQFF.

This chain connects TRBV12-3 or TRBV12-4 to TRBJ2-7; D tentatively fits TRBD1 or TRBD2 (5 bases each). Trimming took 6 bases from V and 2 from J, leaving 11 bases between them. This CDR3 comprises 13 residues. This CDR3 reads CASRTGTTYEQYF. In DNA form, the CDR3 reads TGTGCCAGCAGGACCGGGACGACCTACGAGCAGTACTTC.

V gene TRBV15 combines with J gene TRBJ2-3; 8 nucleotides align to TRBD2. V gave up 0 bases and J gave up 2 bases; unmatched junction bases: 4. The CDR3 has 16 residues. The germline V gene encodes CDR1 LNHNV and CDR2 YYDKDF (reference sequence). Written as DNA, the CDR3 is TGTGCCACCAGCAGAGAGGCGGGGGGACACACAGATACGCAGTATTTT. It encodes CATSREAGGHTDTQYF.

This rearrangement joins TRBV3-1 (or the pseudogene TRBV3-2) to TRBJ1-1; the match to TRBD1 covers 8 bases. CDR3 length: 15 amino acids. Germline CDR1 is LGHDT and CDR2 is YNNKEL (reference sequence). The trim removed 3 bases at V and 4 bases at J, leaving 7 bases unmatched. CDR3 DNA sequence: TGTGCCAGCAGCCACCCCTCGACAGGGGTCACTGAAGCTTTCTTT. Translating it yields CASSHPSTGVTEAFF.

The chain couples TRBV11-2 to TRBJ2-7; 7 bases agree with TRBD1. Unmatched junction bases numbered 9, after V lost 1 base and J lost 0 bases. Germline CDR1 SGHAT, CDR2 FQNNGV. The CDR3 spans 17 residues. CDR3 in amino acids: CASSLVQPGTDSYEQYF. The CDR3 coding sequence is TGTGCCAGCAGCTTAGTCCAGCCCGGGACAGACTCCTACGAGCAGTACTTC.

This clone came up once. This rearrangement joins TRBV24-1 to TRBJ2-1; 9 bases line up with TRBD2. The V gene end was trimmed by 0 bases and the J gene end by 8 bases; junction bases not matched to a gene: 7. The CDR3 spans 16 residues. From germline, CDR1 is KGHDR and CDR2 SFDVKD. The CDR3 protein is CATSDLGGGARDEQFF. CDR3 nucleotides: TGTGCCACCAGTGATTTGGGCGGGGGGGCCAGAGATGAGCAGTTCTTC.

The chain joins TRBV27 to TRBJ1-5; TRBD1 matches 8 bases. CDR1 MNHEY and CDR2 SMNVEV come from the germline V gene (reference sequence). V shed 3 bases, J shed 10 bases, and the junction held 8 bases outside the gene matches. This CDR3 region has 14 residues. As DNA, the CDR3 is TGTGCCAGCAGTTTTGGACAGGGTGGAGTACCCCAGCATTTT. The encoded protein is CASSFGQGGVPQHF.

The chain has TRBV9 and TRBJ2-3; D not certain. The germline CDR1 and CDR2 sequences are SGDLS and YYNGEE. The CDR3 loop spans 14 amino acids. The V end lost 4 bases, the J end lost 4 bases, and 13 bases lay between the germline ends. The chain's CDR3 is CASSYTTTADTQYF. CDR3 bases: TGTGCCAGCAGCTACACTACCACGGCAGATACGCAGTATTTT.

V is TRBV10-1 and J is TRBJ2-1; the D gene is possibly TRBD2 (5 bases). With 2 bases removed from V and 5 bases from J, the gap between germline ends came to 13 bases. The CDR3 totals 15 residues. Germline lookup yields CDR1 WNHNN and CDR2 SYGVQD (reference sequence). The CDR3 DNA follows: TGCGCCAGCAGTGAGCCGGGATGGAGTAACAATGAGCAGTTCTTC. Translating gives CASSEPGWSNNEQFF.

J is TRBJ2-1 and V is TRBV7-3, with 11 bases identical to TRBD2. V lost 5 bases, J lost 9 bases, and 12 bases stayed unmatched. Germline CDR1 SGHTA, CDR2 FQGTGA. The CDR3 has 16 amino acids. The CDR3 sequence: CASSPYSGGAVPEQFF. The CDR3 DNA is TGTGCCAGCAGCCCCTATAGCGGGGGGGCTGTCCCTGAGCAGTTCTTC.

This chain connects TRBV4-2 to TRBJ2-3, with D possibly TRBD2 on 5 matching bases. Germline CDR1 LGHNA, CDR2 YNFKEQ. V was trimmed by 4 bases and J by 1 base, leaving 6 bases between them. The CDR3 runs 13 residues. CDR3 residues: CASSPSRTDTQYF. The CDR3 nucleotides read TGTGCCAGCAGCCCTAGCCGCACAGATACGCAGTATTTT.

CDR3 DNA sequence: TGTGCTAGTGGTTTGGTAGTGGGCTCTGGAAACACCATATATTTT. Its protein is CASGLVVGSGNTIYF. The chain couples TRBV12-5 to TRBJ1-3; no clear D gene. Germline CDR1 is LGHNT and CDR2 is FRNRAP. The CDR3 extends over 15 amino acids. V lost 0 bases and J lost 0, with 6 bases in between.